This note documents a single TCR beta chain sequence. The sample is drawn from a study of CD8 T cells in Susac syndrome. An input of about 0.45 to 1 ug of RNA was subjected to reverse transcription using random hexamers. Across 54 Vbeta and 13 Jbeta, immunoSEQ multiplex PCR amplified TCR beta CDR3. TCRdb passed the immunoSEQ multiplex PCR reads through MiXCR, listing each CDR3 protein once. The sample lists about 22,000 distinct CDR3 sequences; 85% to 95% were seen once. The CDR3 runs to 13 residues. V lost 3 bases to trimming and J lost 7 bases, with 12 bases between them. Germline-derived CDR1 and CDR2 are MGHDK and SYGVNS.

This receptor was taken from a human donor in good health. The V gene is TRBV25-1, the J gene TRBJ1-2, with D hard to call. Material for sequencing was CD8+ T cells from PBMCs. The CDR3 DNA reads TGTGCCAGCAGTGATCGGCGGACTACTGGCTACACCTTC. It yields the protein CASSDRRTTGYTF.